This TCR beta chain was retrieved from a study of blood T cell repertoires in COVID-19. Germline CDR1 SGDLS, CDR2 YYNGEE. With 4 bases clipped from V and 1 base from J, the junction kept 10 bases outside the gene matches. This CDR3 has 18 residues. Repertoires were generated with immunoSEQ multiplex PCR, while TCRdb's copy carries only in-frame clones and drops some. Of roughly 160,000 clones in the sample, more than 75% were seen once. The genes are TRBV9 and TRBJ2-6, with 8 bases aligning to TRBD1. This TCR was sampled from a man aged 50-60 years who had recovered from COVID-19. Sequencing input: peripheral blood. The CDR3 here is CASSFPGGSPSGANVLTF. The DNA of the CDR3 is TGTGCCAGCAGCTTCCCAGGGGGCTCCCCGTCTGGGGCCAACGTCCTGACTTTC.